This T cell receptor beta chain comes out of a study of control samples from healthy donors and cancer patients. With 5 bases removed from V and 3 bases from J, the gap between germline ends came to 8 bases. Germline CDR1 and CDR2: LNHDA and SQIVND (reference sequence). CDR3 size: 12 residues. Here immunoSEQ multiplex PCR was the method, and the copy in TCRdb shows in-frame clones only, minus some. The sample includes 150,000 or so clones, almost 90% of them seen just once. The receptor's source is a man younger than 35 in good health. The chain recombines TRBV19 with TRBJ2-7; D is unclear. Material for sequencing was blood. The CDR3 spells CASSGIYYEQYF. Here the CDR3 DNA reads TGTGCCAGTAGTGGGATTTACTACGAGCAGTACTTC.